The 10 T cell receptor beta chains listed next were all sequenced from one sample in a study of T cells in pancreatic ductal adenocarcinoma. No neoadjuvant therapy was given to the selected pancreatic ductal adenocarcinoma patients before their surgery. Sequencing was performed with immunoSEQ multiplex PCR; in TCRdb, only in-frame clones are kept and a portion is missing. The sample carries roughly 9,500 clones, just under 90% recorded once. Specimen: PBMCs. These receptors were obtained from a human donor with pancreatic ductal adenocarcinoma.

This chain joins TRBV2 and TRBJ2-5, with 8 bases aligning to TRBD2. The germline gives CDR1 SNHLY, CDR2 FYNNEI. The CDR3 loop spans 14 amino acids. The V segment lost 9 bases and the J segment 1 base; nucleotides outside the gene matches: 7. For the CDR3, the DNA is TGTGCCAGTAGTAGCGGGACCGCCCAAGAGACCCAGTACTTC. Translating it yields CASSSGTAQETQYF.

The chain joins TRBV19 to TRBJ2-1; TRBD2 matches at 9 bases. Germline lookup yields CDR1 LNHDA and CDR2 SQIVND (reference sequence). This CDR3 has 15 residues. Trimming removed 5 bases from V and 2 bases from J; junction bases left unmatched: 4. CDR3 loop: CASSYGGRAYNEQFF. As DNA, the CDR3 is TGTGCCAGTAGTTATGGCGGGAGGGCCTACAATGAGCAGTTCTTC.

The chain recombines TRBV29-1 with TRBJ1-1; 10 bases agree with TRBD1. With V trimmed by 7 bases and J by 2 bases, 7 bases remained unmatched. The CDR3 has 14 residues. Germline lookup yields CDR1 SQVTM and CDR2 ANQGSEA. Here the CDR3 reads CSGGQGGRNTEAFF. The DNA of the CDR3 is TGCAGCGGTGGACAGGGGGGGAGAAACACTGAAGCTTTCTTT.

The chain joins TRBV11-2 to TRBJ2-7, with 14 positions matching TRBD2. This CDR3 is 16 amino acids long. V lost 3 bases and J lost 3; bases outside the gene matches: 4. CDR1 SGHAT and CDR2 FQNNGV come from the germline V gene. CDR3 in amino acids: CASSFGTSGGLYEQYF. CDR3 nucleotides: TGTGCCAGCAGCTTTGGGACTAGCGGGGGCCTCTACGAGCAGTACTTC.

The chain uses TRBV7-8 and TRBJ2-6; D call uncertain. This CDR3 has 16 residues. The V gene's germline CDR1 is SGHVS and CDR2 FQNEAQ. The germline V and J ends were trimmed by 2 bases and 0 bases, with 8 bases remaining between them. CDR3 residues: CASSLFRSSGANVLTF. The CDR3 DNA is TGTGCCAGCAGCTTATTTCGTAGCTCTGGGGCCAACGTCCTGACTTTC.

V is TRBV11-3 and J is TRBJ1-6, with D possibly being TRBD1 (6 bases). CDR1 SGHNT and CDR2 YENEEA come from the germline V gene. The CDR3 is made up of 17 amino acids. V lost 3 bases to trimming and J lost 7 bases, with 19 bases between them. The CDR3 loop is CASSFSPDSGNNSPLHF. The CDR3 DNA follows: TGTGCCAGCAGCTTCTCCCCGGACAGCGGGAACAATTCACCCCTCCACTTT. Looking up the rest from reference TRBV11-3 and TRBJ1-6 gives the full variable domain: EAGVVQSPRYKIIEKKQPVAFWCNPISGHNTLYWYLQNLGQGPELLIRYENEEAVDDSQLPKDRFSAERLKGVDSTLKIQPAELGDSAVYLCASSFSPDSGNNSPLHFGNGTRLTVT.

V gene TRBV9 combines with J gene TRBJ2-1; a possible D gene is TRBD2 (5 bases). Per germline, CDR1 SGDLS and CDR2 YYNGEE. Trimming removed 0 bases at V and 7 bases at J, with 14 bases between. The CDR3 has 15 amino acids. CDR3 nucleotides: TGTGCCAGCAGCGTAGAAGGGAGAGGACCGAATGAGCAGTTCTTC. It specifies CASSVEGRGPNEQFF.

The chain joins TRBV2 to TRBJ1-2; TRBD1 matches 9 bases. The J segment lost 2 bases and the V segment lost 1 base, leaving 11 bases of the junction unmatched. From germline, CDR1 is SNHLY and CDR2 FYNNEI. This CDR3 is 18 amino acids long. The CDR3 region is CASSEVPGGTGSNYGYTF. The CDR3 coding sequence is TGTGCCAGCAGTGAAGTTCCCGGAGGGACAGGGTCAAACTATGGCTACACCTTC.

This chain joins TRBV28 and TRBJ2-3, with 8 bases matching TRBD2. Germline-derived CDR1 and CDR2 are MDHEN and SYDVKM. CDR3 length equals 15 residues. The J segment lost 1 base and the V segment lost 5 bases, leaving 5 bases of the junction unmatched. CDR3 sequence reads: CASSARGAGTDTQYF. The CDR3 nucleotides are TGTGCCAGCAGTGCGCGGGGGGCCGGCACAGATACGCAGTATTTT.

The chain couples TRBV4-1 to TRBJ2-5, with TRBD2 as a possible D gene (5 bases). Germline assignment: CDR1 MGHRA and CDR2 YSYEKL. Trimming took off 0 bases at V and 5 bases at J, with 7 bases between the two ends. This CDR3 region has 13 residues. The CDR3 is CASSQDRRETQYF. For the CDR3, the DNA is TGCGCCAGCAGCCAAGATCGGAGGGAGACCCAGTACTTC.